This entry concerns a single T cell receptor beta chain. This specimen belongs to a study of OX40 agonist ivuxolimab in advanced cancers. Profiled with immunoSEQ multiplex PCR; TCRdb holds only in-frame clones, not every one. Counted here are roughly 57,000 clones, roughly 82% occurring once; the ten biggest clones make up about 2.4%. The ends lost 5 bases at V and 2 bases at J; junction bases unmatched: 7. This CDR3 region has 15 residues. Germline CDR1 is SGHVS and CDR2 is FQNEAQ. The TCR comes from an adult with an advanced solid tumor such as melanoma, head and neck, liver or kidney cancer. The rearrangement joins TRBV7-8 to TRBJ1-1; 8 bases match TRBD1. The sequencing used CD4+ or CD8+ T cells sorted from blood, collected in a trial of the OX40 agonist ivuxolimab. The CDR3 here is CASSVGTGKNTEAFF. CDR3 DNA sequence: TGTGCCAGCAGCGTGGGGACAGGCAAAAACACTGAAGCTTTCTTT.